These 7 T cell receptor beta chains were all obtained from the same sample, sequenced in a study of T cells after yellow fever vaccination. TCRdb ran MiXCR on the 5' RACE reads and lists one entry per CDR3 protein. The sample holds about 340,000 distinct CDR3 sequences, around an eighth seen once. Specimen: CD4+ T cells sorted from PBMCs, collected 15 days after the yellow fever booster vaccination. Every receptor here comes from a man aged 18 to 35 who received the YFV17D yellow fever vaccine.

In this sample, this clonotype turned up many times. The V and J genes are TRBV27 and TRBJ2-5; 16 bases fit TRBD2. V shed 6 bases, J shed 5 bases, and the junction held 6 bases outside the gene matches. CDR3 length: 16 amino acids. Germline V gives CDR1 MNHEY, CDR2 SMNVEV (reference sequence). In DNA form, the CDR3 reads TGTGCCAGCAGAGGGACTAGCGGGGGGGCTTGGGAGACCCAGTACTTC. Translation: CASRGTSGGAWETQYF.

This clonotype was counted a few times. The J gene is TRBJ1-3, the V gene TRBV20-1; D possibly corresponds to TRBD1 (5 bases). This CDR3 spans 15 amino acids. Trimming cost V 2 bases and J 4 bases, with 15 bases left between them. Germline assignment: CDR1 DFQATT and CDR2 SNEGSKA (reference sequence). Here the CDR3 DNA reads TGCAGTGCTAGACCTCCGGGACGCCAAGGAAACACCATATATTTT. Protein sequence: CSARPPGRQGNTIYF.

V usage is TRBV28 and J usage is TRBJ1-3; 7 bases align to TRBD1. This CDR3 has 14 amino acids. Looked up from germline, CDR1 is MDHEN and CDR2 is SYDVKM. The J segment lost 4 bases and the V segment lost 10 bases, leaving 10 bases of the junction unmatched. The CDR3 DNA sequence: TGTGCCACCGGGGACAGCACGGCGGGAAACACCATATATTTT. It specifies CATGDSTAGNTIYF.

In its sample, this clonotype was seen many times. The gene calls are TRBV6-2 or TRBV6-3 and TRBJ1-6; TRBD1 matches 7 bases. Per the germline V gene, CDR1 is MNHEY and CDR2 is SVGEGT. CDR3 length equals 14 residues. The J segment lost 7 bases and the V segment lost 5 bases, leaving 5 bases of the junction unmatched. CDR3 nucleotide sequence: TGTGCCAGCAGTACCGGGACAGAGAATTCACCCCTCCACTTT. It encodes CASSTGTENSPLHF.

This sequence joins TRBV18 and TRBJ2-1, with TRBD1 identical over 7 bases. CDR1 is KGHSH, CDR2 LQKENI, per germline. The CDR3 totals 15 residues. V was clipped by 4 bases and J by 7 bases; unmatched bases: 10. CDR3 residues: CASSLYDGTANEQFF. CDR3 bases: TGTGCCAGCTCACTATACGACGGGACAGCTAATGAGCAGTTCTTC. Full variable domain (rest looked up from reference TRBV18 and TRBJ2-1): NAGVMQNPRHLVRRRGQEARLRCSPMKGHSHVYWYRQLPEEGLKFMVYLQKENIIDESGMPKERFSAEFPKEGPSILRIQQVVRGDSAAYFCASSLYDGTANEQFFGPGTRLTVL.

The CDR3: CASSLGVSSAPLHF. CDR3 DNA sequence: TGTGCCAGCAGCCTAGGGGTATCTAGTGCTCCCCTCCACTTT. The chain combines TRBV5-6 with TRBJ1-6; the D gene is possibly TRBD1 (5 bases). CDR3 length equals 14 residues. Trimming stripped 4 bases from V and 13 bases from J, with 18 bases between. CDR1 is SGHDT and CDR2 is YYEEEE in the germline V gene. The complete variable domain, with remaining parts taken from reference TRBV5-6 and TRBJ1-6, reads DAGVTQSPTHLIKTRGQQVTLRCSPKSGHDTVSWYQQALGQGPQFIFQYYEEEERQRGNFPDRFSGHQFPNYSSELNVNALLLGDSALYLCASSLGVSSAPLHFGNGTRLTVT.

The chain employs TRBV11-1 and TRBJ2-3, with D unresolved. CDR1 is SGHAT, CDR2 FQDESV, per germline (reference sequence). This CDR3 contains 14 residues. V was cut by 1 base and J by 7 bases, with 12 bases left in between. The CDR3 nucleotides read TGTGCCAGCAGCTTAGGAATCGCAGAGAATACGCAGTATTTT. It is translated as CASSLGIAENTQYF.